One sample yielded the 5 T cell receptor beta chains listed below, sequenced in a study of response to subunit inactivated influenza vaccine listed by TCRdb under 2018. The library was prepared using RT-PCR. Sequenced on an Illumina HiSeq 2500. TCRdb took the public reads, trimmed them with fastp at Q25, ran MiXCR for clone calling and kept in-frame beta chains. Duplicate CDR3 protein sequences are folded into a single record with the most common DNA and genes. For this sample there are 500,000 to 600,000 distinct CDR3 sequences; less than 15% appear just once. The ten largest clones take up around 10% of the sample. The sequencing here drew on PBMCs from blood, taken 12 days after vaccination. These receptors were obtained from a man aged 45-65 years who received an inactivated influenza vaccine. Donor details come from another sample of the same person, matched by shared clones.

In this sample, this clonotype turned up a few times. The rearrangement joins TRBV12-3 or TRBV12-4 to TRBJ2-1, with a weak D call TRBD2 (6 bases). This CDR3 comprises 13 residues. V lost 3 bases, J lost 10 bases, and 13 bases lay in between. The CDR3 region is CASSFLSRGEQFF. Here the CDR3 DNA reads TGTGCCAGCAGTTTTCTAAGCCGGGGGGAGCAGTTCTTC.

This clonotype was detected only a few times. The gene calls are TRBV5-1 and TRBJ2-1, with 16 bases matching TRBD2. Per germline, CDR1 SGHRS and CDR2 YFSETQ. This CDR3 comprises 17 residues. V shed 7 bases, J shed 5 bases, and the junction held 9 bases outside the gene matches. The CDR3: CASRPGLAGGPDNEQFF. CDR3 nucleotides: TGCGCCAGCCGTCCGGGACTAGCGGGAGGGCCAGACAATGAGCAGTTCTTC.

The chain combines TRBV3-1 with TRBJ1-3; 9 bases agree with TRBD1. Germline lookup yields CDR1 LGHDT and CDR2 YNNKEL (reference sequence). V lost 0 bases to trimming and J lost 4 bases; unmatched junction nucleotides: 7. The CDR3 sequence is 17 residues long. This CDR3 reads CASSQDNLDRGGNTIYF. CDR3 in DNA: TGTGCCAGCAGCCAAGACAACCTCGACAGGGGGGGAAACACCATATATTTT.

This clonotype was observed a few times. This sequence joins TRBV30 and TRBJ2-7; D may be TRBD1 (6 bases). Trimming removed 1 base from V and 2 bases from J, with 9 bases in between. The CDR3 runs 13 residues. Germline V gene lookup returns CDR1 GTSNPN and CDR2 SVGIG (reference sequence). The CDR3 loop reads CAWSGGGPYEQYF. The CDR3 DNA reads as TGTGCCTGGAGTGGAGGGGGACCCTACGAGCAGTACTTC.

The rearrangement uses TRBV3-1 and TRBJ2-7; TRBD2 aligns across 10 bases. Germline CDR1 reads LGHDT; CDR2 reads YNNKEL (reference sequence). The CDR3 runs to 19 residues. Trimming removed 0 bases from V and 4 bases from J; junction bases left unmatched: 15. CDR3 DNA sequence: TGTGCCAGCAGCCAAGATTTGGGACTAGCGTCAAACCCCCGGTACGAGCAGTACTTC. The encoded protein is CASSQDLGLASNPRYEQYF.